This T cell receptor beta chain was found in a study of prognosis after radiotherapy for stage I lung cancer. Study-level information: Enrollment began in the first half of 2018 and ended in early 2019; the enrolled patients had stage I non-small cell lung cancer.

Study-wide findings and caveats: The tumor specificity of expanded TCR clones remained undetermined. Before stereotactic body radiation therapy the median unique TCR clone count was 10,088, and afterwards it fell to under 7,500.

The TCR beta CDR3 region was amplified from genomic DNA, with two rounds of multiplex PCR being used for the amplification. Amplification in first-round PCR relied on primers specific to each TRBV and TRBJ gene. TCRdb reprocessed the multiplex PCR reads via MiXCR and lists one record per CDR3 protein. The sample includes about 21,000 distinct CDR3 sequences, approximately 43% of them seen just once. As regards this clonotype: Its matching antigen is unknown. One end of the junction fails to match germline, which may point to a read error.

Two separate time points each saw a draw of 5 to 6.5 milliliters of peripheral blood. The sequences come from PBMCs, collected before or after stereotactic body radiation therapy (not recorded which). The receptor comes from a donor over 45 with non-small cell lung cancer.

The chain's CDR3 is CASSLGREAQDTQYF. The CDR3 bases are TGTGCCAGCAGCTTAGGGCGGGAGGCCCAAGATACCCAGTACTTC. This chain connects TRBV28 to TRBJ2-5, with 8 positions matching TRBD2. CDR1 is MDHEN, CDR2 SYDVKM, per germline. The CDR3 has 15 residues. The entire variable domain, with the rest obtained from reference TRBV28 and TRBJ2-5, is as follows: DVKVTQSSRYLVKRTGEKVFLECVQDMDHENMFWYRQDPGLGLRLIYFSYDVKMKEKGDIPEGYSVSREKKERFSLILESASTNQTSMYLCASSLGREAQDTQYFGPGTRLLVL.